This TCR beta chain derives from a study of blood T cells in healthy people across ages (dated by TCRdb to 2013 to 2016). Describing the broader study: In model experiments, roughly one uniquely barcoded TCR beta cDNA molecule per two T cells was captured by template switching. Four age groups were formed from the donors: young (average approximately 15 years), middle-aged (around 37), aged (over 55) and long-lived (about 80). Age-related changes in TCR beta repertoire diversity were measured in the study by deep sequencing normalized with unique cDNA molecular identifiers. For two donors (one aged 18 to 29 and one aged 80 or older), the study analyzed two additional independent replicas of 1 million unique cDNA reads from the same blood draw.

The receptor library was made with 5' RACE. Sequencing instrument: Illumina HiSeq 2500. A second roughly 7 to 11 cycle PCR used a sample-barcoded 5' primer and a J-beta primer mix. A template-switch 5' adaptor carrying 12 random nucleotides introduced a unique molecular identifier onto each TCR beta cDNA molecule. Each sample yielded at least 2.5 million CDR3-containing paired-end reads. All of the RNA was converted into first-strand cDNA using the Mint cDNA synthesis kit, with a TRBC-specific oligonucleotide serving as the primer. Following uracil-DNA glycosylase treatment, all cDNA underwent a first 18-cycle PCR with the universal primers M1SS and BC2_uni_R. The authors' analysis ran thus. Normalization of each sample was performed by random selection of 1 million high-quality reads, each carrying a distinct molecular identifier. Reads with shared molecular identifiers were discarded instead of being binned into consensus sequences. CDR3 identification, clonotype clustering and error correction used MiTCR with a Q25 quality threshold and the strictest error-elimination algorithm. A nonparametric unseen species model using Euler transformation provided a lower-bound estimate of total TCR beta diversity. TCRdb reran the public reads through fastp at Q25 and MiXCR, keeping productive beta chains. Rows with a matching CDR3 protein are joined into one entry that keeps the most common DNA and genes. The V and J calls and clone size come from TCRdb's table, not from the authors' own analysis. This sample lists about 510,000 distinct CDR3 sequences; about 29% were detected once. Under 4.5% of the sample is in the top ten clones.

Systemically healthy Caucasian individuals from Russia, around 39 in total and aged about 6 to 95 years, were included as donors. Around 10 milliliters of peripheral blood were collected from each donor into EDTA-treated Vacutainer tubes. PBMCs were isolated by Ficoll-Paque density-gradient centrifugation, with at least 7 million obtained per sample. Trizol reagent was used to extract total RNA from the PBMCs, yielding at least 6 micrograms per sample. Naive CD45RAhigh/CD27high T cell percentages were measured by flow cytometry on a PBMC aliquot from every donor. This clonotype was observed a few times. Its binding antigen is unknown. No clone much larger than this one lies a single base away; base qualities are absent. Here V drops 3 bases and J drops 0 bases, and the junction holds 6 bases not matched to any gene. CDR1 and CDR2 (DFQATT, SNEGSKA) derive from the germline V gene (reference sequence). The CDR3 runs 17 residues from the cysteine to the phenylalanine. Solely the CDR3 DNA is kept, with 51 bases framed from the first base.

The research as a whole found: Since profiling was done on bulk unsorted PBMCs, naive and antigen-experienced compartments could not be conclusively compared. Observed TCR beta diversity correlated strongly with the percentage of naive T cells measured by flow cytometry. Total diversity estimates from one million sequenced T cells were considered lower bounds and underestimates. Compared with the aged group, the long-lived group had more naive CD4+ T cells, fewer expanded clones and increased TCR diversity, a pattern suggesting age selection. Donor CMV infection status was unknown, potentially confounding age-related changes in expanded clonotypes. As age increased, observed TCR beta diversity per million T cells dropped in a roughly linear way, and a significant reduction was already evident by age about 40.

The sample was also reused in another study, on T cells of mothers and their children. As the second paper documents: The donors were nine systemically healthy Caucasian individuals, made up of three mothers and their six children. cDNA synthesis used all of the extracted RNA, with roughly 1.5 ug of RNA in each 15 ul reaction. In the second PCR, the M1S primer added sample barcodes and 2-4 random nucleotides. Over 8 million TCR beta CDR3 reads were obtained for each mother, and 2.5 million to 3 million reads were obtained for each child. Thymic selection shapes the output of TCR recombination in a similar way in related and unrelated pairs, and inherited differences have a minor effect. Normalized repertoire overlap in related mother-child pairs was always slightly higher than in unrelated mother-child pairs, but the difference was never significant. With a sensitivity of about 100 clones per million clonotypes, no persistent microchimeric T cell clones were detected. Deep NGS was used in the study to compare the TCR beta repertoires of mothers and children and to look for features that separate related mother-child pairs from unrelated individuals. The mean age was 40 +/- 4 years for the mothers and about 12 +/- 4 years for the children. After adapters were ligated using NEBNext reagents, the libraries underwent 100+100 nt paired-end sequencing on an Illumina HiSeq 2000. To prevent cross-contamination, the mother and child libraries were prepared one month apart and sequenced in separate runs. Between roughly 450,000 and 2,000,000 distinct TCR beta clonotypes were identified per donor. Naive TCR beta clonotypes were estimated from low-frequency clonotypes matched to each donor's FACS-determined naive share, without sorting.

The sequenced sample consisted of blood. This TCR was sampled from a boy aged 2 to 9 in good health. The sequence joins TRBV20-1 to TRBJ2-1; the central 12 bases match TRBD2. The CDR3: CSASRTSGDFSYNEQFF. The base sequence is TGCAGTGCTAGCCGGACTAGCGGGGATTTCTCCTACAATGAGCAGTTCTTC.